The clone carrying this T cell receptor (beta chain) was detected only a few times. The antigen is not known. This sample stems from a study of CD8+ T cells in alopecia areata. RNA extraction was followed by reverse transcription into cDNA, which acted as the sequencing template. Assay used: immunoSEQ multiplex PCR; TCRdb lists only in-frame clones, some missing. The sample carries roughly 150,000 clones, more than 45% recorded once. Study-wide points: When scalp samples are sequenced, resident alphabeta T cells of normal skin are also captured. Researchers report lesional scalp, most notably alopecia totalis/universalis, outstripped normal scalp in clonality.

CDR3 size: 13 residues. Germline V gene data show CDR1 as SQVTM and CDR2 as ANQGSEA. Trimming removed 6 bases from V and 4 bases from J, with 12 bases in between. The chain couples TRBV29-1 to TRBJ1-4; D is ambiguous. The receptor was isolated from a human donor with alopecia areata. Sample: CD4+ T cells sorted from blood. CDR3 in amino acids: CSVWAGDNEKLFF. The CDR3 bases are TGCAGCGTATGGGCAGGCGATAATGAAAAACTGTTTTTT. Drawing the rest from reference TRBV29-1 and TRBJ1-4, the complete variable domain is SAVISQKPSRDICQRGTSLTIQCQVDSQVTMMFWYRQQPGQSLTLIATANQGSEATYESGFVIDKFPISRPNLTFSTLTVSNMSPEDSSIYLCSVWAGDNEKLFFGSGTQLSVL.